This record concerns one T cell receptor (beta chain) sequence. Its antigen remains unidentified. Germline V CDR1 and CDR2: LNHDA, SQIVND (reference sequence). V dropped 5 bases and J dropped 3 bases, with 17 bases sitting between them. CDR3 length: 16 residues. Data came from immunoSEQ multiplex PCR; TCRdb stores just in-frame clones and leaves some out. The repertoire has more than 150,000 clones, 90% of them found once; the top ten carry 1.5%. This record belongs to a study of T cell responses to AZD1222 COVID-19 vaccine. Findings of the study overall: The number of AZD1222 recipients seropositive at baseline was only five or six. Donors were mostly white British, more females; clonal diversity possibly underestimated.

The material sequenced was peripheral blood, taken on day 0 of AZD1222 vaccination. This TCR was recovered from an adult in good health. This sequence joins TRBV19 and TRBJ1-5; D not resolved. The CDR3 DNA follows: TGTGCCAGTAGTCCCCGCCGGGGTGGGATCAATCAGCCCCAGCATTTT. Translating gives CASSPRRGGINQPQHF. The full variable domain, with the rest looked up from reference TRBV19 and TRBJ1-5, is DGGITQSPKYLFRKEGQNVTLSCEQNLNHDAMYWYRQDPGQGLRLIYYSQIVNDFQKGDIAEGYSVSREKKESFPLTVTSAQKNPTAFYLCASSPRRGGINQPQHFGDGTRLSIL.